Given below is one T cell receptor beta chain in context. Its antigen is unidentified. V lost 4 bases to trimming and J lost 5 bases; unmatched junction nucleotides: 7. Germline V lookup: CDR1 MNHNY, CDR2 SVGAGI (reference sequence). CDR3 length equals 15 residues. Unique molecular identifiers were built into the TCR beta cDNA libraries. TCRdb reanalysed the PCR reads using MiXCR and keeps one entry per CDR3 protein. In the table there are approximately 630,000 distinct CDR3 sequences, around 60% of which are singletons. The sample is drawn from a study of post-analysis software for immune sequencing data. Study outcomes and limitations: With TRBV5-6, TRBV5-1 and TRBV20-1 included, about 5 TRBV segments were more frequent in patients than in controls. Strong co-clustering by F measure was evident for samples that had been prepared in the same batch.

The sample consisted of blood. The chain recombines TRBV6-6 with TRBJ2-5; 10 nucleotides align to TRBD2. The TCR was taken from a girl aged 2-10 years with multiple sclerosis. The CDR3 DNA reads TGTGCCAGCAGTTCCCCTAGCGGGGGTGGGGAGACCCAGTACTTC. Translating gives CASSSPSGGGETQYF.